The 2 T cell receptor beta chains below were found in one sample sequenced in a study of CD8+ T cells in alopecia areata. Extracted RNA was reverse transcribed into cDNA, the sequencing template. TCRdb's copy holds only in-frame clones and misses some; the assay was immunoSEQ multiplex PCR. The sample lists roughly 130,000 clones, 58% occurring once. Sequencing used CD4+ T cells sorted from blood, obtained at week 0. The receptor set was obtained from a human donor with alopecia areata.

The rearrangement joins TRBV6-6 to TRBJ2-5, with 11 bases that match TRBD1. V dropped 10 bases and J dropped 4; count of bases not matched to a gene: 11. This CDR3 comprises 15 residues. Germline CDR1 is MNHNY and CDR2 is SVGAGI (reference sequence). The CDR3 protein is CATLRTGGATETQYF. As DNA, the CDR3 is TGTGCCACCCTTCGGACAGGGGGCGCGACAGAGACCCAGTACTTC.

The chain combines TRBV28 with TRBJ2-7; no clear D gene. Between the trimmed V and J ends, which lost 6 bases and 2 bases, there was a span of 14 bases. CDR1 is MDHEN and CDR2 is SYDVKM in the germline V gene. The CDR3 spans 14 residues. CDR3 region: CASSIGRTPYEQYF. The CDR3 DNA reads as TGTGCCAGCAGCATTGGTCGGACCCCCTACGAGCAGTACTTC.